The entry that follows covers one T cell receptor beta chain sequence. Its antigen is undetermined. The CDR3 length is 14 residues. Germline V gene sequence: CDR1 LGHNA, CDR2 YSLEER. Trimming took off 4 bases at V and 7 bases at J, with 14 bases between the two ends. The sample is drawn from a study of beta chain features in type 1 diabetes. Regarding the study as a whole: The study found moderately but significantly shorter TCRB CDR3s in all four CD4+ subsets of Type 1 diabetes patients. Any HLA effect on TCRB rearrangement was left unresolved by small sub-analyses.

Every bit of the isolated RNA underwent reverse transcription, so sequencing read expressed TCRB transcripts. The data were produced by immunoSEQ multiplex PCR, yet TCRdb's version contains in-frame clones alone and is incomplete. Found here are roughly 150,000 clones, roughly 60% of them singletons; the top ten hold around 0.096%. Input material: naive CD4+ T cells from blood. This receptor was identified in a man aged 25 to 40 with type 1 diabetes. The genes are TRBV4-3 and TRBJ2-1; a possible D gene is TRBD2 (5 bases). DNA for the CDR3: TGCGCCAGCAGCCGTATCTCGGGGAATAATGAGCAGTTCTTC. It translates to CASSRISGNNEQFF.